Listed below are T cell receptor beta chains from one sample, sequenced in a study of blood T cell repertoires in COVID-19. Produced via immunoSEQ multiplex PCR; TCRdb's table is partial and in-frame only. Of 310,000 or so clones listed, approximately 90% are singletons. The sequencing sample was made of peripheral blood. These receptors came from a man aged 30 to 45 with COVID-19, enrolled during active disease. Each CDR3 is given without its conserved first and last residue. Not every row has a clone size; where given, it reads once, few, many or a size class.

V gene	clone size	J gene	CDR3 protein
TRBV10-3	-	TRBJ2-3	AISEPLERGSSTDTQY
TRBV7-9	once	TRBJ2-1	ASSLDLAGTYNEQF
TRBV29-1	-	TRBJ2-5	SVLSVPQETQY
TRBV5-4	few	TRBJ1-2	ASSLEVGVNYGYT
TRBV28	-	TRBJ2-7	ASSLPRDSSYEQY
TRBV9	-	TRBJ2-7	ASSFAGTGDEQY
TRBV6-6	-	TRBJ2-1	ASVTADRNEQF
TRBV5-6	-	TRBJ1-4	ASSSRLSTGKVEKLF
TRBV5-4	-	TRBJ2-3	ASSSSLSGGGDTQY
TRBV10-3	-	TRBJ2-7	AISPTGYGEQY
TRBV12-3/TRBV12-4	-	TRBJ1-2	ASGSGRNYGYT
TRBV15	-	TRBJ1-6	ATSRGAAGNSPLH
TRBV28	-	TRBJ2-7	ASSRALAGGYEQY
TRBV21-1	-	TRBJ1-5	LRVGRKTGNQPQH
TRBV28	-	TRBJ1-4	ASSPNRGAGEKLF
TRBV7-9	-	TRBJ2-1	ASSSTGTSGYTAYNEQF
TRBV19	-	TRBJ2-5	ASMPPGADETQY
TRBV6-5	once	TRBJ2-5	ATRTAQETQY
TRBV24-1	-	TRBJ1-2	ATSDPSGVGYT
TRBV7-2	many	TRBJ1-1	ASSLRDSGNTEAF
TRBV18	once	TRBJ2-7	ASSLGQGSNEQY
TRBV18	-	TRBJ2-1	ASSPAQRAYNEQF
TRBV5-4	-	TRBJ2-3	ASSFKAGGITDTQY
TRBV9	-	TRBJ1-6	ASGEGRGNNNSPLH
TRBV29-1	-	TRBJ2-1	SVEDRSRTSGHEQF
TRBV9	-	TRBJ2-7	ASSVGTGGLFSYEQY
TRBV4-2	-	TRBJ1-2	ASSLQRQGAYGYT
TRBV25-1	-	TRBJ2-6	ASSPRGISSGANVLT
TRBV6-4	-	TRBJ2-3	ASSGLREGRTDTQY
TRBV7-9	few	TRBJ1-1	ASSLAEGTEAF
TRBV10-1	-	TRBJ2-1	ASRISIEALSYNEQF
TRBV15	once	TRBJ1-1	ATSTRQGSAEAF
TRBV6-2/TRBV6-3	-	TRBJ1-3	ASSWAGTPVNYSGNTIY
TRBV7-2	-	TRBJ1-1	ASSLDWALTGYAEAF
TRBV18	once	TRBJ1-1	ASSPGQADTEAF
TRBV5-4	-	TRBJ2-1	ASAASGRVKNEQF